The sequence of this T cell receptor (beta chain) was determined in a study of blood T cell repertoires in COVID-19. About the study: T cells, B-cell-depleted T cells, or PBMCs provided the cDNA or gDNA that served as material.

The CDR3 loop spans 13 amino acids. V dropped 2 bases and J dropped 1 base, with 5 bases sitting between them. With respect to this clone: In the same sample, other DNA sequences code for this CDR3.

Authors' data handling: It was from reference gene primer amplification that nucleated cell counts were estimated. Sequencing used immunoSEQ multiplex PCR; TCRdb keeps in-frame clones, though not all of them. V, J and clone size were drawn from that table, and D and trimming were deduced from the DNA. The sample contains around 100,000 clones, roughly nine tenths of which appear only once. Sequencing was performed on peripheral blood. The receptor was isolated from a man aged 50-59 years with active COVID-19. The genes are TRBV12-3 or TRBV12-4 and TRBJ1-1; D ambiguous. CDR3 nucleotide sequence: TGTGCCAGCAGTTTAAGCGGGAACACTGAAGCTTTCTTT. Translated, it gives CASSLSGNTEAFF.